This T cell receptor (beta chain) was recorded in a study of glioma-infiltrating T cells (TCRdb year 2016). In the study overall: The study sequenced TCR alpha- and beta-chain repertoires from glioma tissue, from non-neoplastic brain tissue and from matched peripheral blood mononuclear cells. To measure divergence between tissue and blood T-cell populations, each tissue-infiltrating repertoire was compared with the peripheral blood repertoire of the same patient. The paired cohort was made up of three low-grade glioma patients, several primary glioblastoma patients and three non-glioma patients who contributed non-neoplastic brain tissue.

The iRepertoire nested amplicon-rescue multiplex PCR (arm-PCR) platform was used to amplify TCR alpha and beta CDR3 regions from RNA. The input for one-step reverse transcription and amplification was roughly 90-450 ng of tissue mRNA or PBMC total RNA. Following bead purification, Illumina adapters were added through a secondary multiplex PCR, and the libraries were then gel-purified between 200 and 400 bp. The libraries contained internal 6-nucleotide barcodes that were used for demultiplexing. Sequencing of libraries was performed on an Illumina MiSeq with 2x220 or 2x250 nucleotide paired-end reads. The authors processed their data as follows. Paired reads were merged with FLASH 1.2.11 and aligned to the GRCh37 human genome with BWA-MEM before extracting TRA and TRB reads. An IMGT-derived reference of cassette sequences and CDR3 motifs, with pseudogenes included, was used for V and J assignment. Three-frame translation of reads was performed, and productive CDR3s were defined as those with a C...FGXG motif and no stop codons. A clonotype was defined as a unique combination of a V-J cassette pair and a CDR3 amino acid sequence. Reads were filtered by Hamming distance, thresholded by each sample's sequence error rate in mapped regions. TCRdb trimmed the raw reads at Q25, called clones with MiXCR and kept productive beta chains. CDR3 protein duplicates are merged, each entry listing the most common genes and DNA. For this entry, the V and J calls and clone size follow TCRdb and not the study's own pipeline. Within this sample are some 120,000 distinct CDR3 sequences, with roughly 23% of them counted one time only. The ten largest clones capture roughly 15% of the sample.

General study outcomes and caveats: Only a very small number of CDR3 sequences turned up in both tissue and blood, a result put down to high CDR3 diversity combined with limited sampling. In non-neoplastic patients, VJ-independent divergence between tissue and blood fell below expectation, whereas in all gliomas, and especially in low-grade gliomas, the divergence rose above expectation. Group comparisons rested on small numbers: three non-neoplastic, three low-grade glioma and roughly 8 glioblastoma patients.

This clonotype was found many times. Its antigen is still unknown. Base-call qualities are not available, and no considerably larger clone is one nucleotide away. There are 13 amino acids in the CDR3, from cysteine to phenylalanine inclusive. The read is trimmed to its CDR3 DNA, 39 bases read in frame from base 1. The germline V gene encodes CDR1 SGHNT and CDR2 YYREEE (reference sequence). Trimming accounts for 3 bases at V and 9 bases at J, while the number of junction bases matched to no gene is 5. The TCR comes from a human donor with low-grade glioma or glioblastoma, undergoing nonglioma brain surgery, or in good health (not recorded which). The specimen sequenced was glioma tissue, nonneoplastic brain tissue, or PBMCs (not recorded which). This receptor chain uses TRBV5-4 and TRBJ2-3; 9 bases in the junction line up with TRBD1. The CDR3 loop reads CASSSDRGGTQYF. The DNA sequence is TGTGCCAGCAGCTCGGACAGGGGTGGGACGCAGTATTTT.